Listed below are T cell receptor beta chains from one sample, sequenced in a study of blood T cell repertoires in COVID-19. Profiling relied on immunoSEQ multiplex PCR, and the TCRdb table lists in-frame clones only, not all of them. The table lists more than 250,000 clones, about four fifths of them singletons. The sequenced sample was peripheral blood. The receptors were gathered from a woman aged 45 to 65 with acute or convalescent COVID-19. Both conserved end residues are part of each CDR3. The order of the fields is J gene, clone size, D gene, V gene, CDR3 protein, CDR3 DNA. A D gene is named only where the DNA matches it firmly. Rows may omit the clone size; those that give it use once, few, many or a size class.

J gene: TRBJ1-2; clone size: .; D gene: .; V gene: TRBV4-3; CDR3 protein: CASSQDHRTNYGYTF; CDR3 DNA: TGCGCCAGCAGCCAAGATCACAGAACTAACTATGGCTACACCTTC
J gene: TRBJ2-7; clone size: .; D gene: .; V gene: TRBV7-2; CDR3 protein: CASSAGFAGNEQYF; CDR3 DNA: TGTGCCAGCAGCGCGGGCTTTGCGGGGAACGAGCAGTACTTC
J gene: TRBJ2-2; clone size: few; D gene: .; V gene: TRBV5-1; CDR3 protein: CASSPSNTGELFF; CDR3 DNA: TGCGCCAGCAGCCCGTCCAACACCGGGGAGCTGTTTTTT
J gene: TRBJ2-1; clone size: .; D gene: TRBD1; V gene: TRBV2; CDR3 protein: CASSGDRGLYNEQFF; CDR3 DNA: TGTGCCAGCAGCGGAGACAGGGGGCTCTACAATGAGCAGTTCTTC
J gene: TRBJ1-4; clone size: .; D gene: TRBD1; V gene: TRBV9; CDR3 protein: CASSVQGDKSEKLFF; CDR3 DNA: TGTGCCAGCAGCGTACAGGGGGATAAGAGCGAAAAACTGTTTTTT
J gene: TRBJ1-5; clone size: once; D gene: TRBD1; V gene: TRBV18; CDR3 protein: CASSPLGQGANQPQHF; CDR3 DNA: TGTGCCAGCTCACCGCTGGGACAGGGGGCGAATCAGCCCCAGCATTTT
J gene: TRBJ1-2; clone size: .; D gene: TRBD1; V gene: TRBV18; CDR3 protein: CASSPSGQDYNYGYTF; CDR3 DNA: TGTGCCAGCTCACCTTCGGGACAGGATTATAACTATGGCTACACCTTC
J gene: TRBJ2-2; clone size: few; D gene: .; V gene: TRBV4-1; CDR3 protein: CASSRMGPGELFF; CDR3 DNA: TGCGCCAGCAGCCGAATGGGGCCCGGGGAGCTGTTTTTT
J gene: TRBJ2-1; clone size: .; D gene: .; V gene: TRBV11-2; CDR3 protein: CASSLEARVVEFF; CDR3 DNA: TGTGCCAGCAGCTTAGAGGCGAGGGTCGTCGAGTTCTTC
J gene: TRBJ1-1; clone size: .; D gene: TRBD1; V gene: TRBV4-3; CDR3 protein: CASSLDRDTEAFF; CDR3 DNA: TGCGCCAGCAGCCTCGACAGGGATACTGAAGCTTTCTTT
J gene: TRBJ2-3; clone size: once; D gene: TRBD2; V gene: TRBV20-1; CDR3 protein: CSAGGTSGDTDTQYF; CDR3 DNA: TGCAGTGCTGGTGGGACTAGCGGGGACACAGATACGCAGTATTTT
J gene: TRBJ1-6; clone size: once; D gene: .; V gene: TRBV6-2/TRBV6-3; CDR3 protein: CASSSADWAYNSPLHF; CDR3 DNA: TGTGCCAGCAGTTCCGCGGATTGGGCCTATAATTCACCCCTCCACTTT
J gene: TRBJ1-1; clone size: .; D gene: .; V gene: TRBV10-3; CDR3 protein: CAISATPANTEAFF; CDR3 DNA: TGTGCCATCAGCGCGACACCAGCGAACACTGAAGCTTTCTTT
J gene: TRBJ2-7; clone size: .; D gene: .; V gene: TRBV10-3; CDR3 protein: CAIKGGRIEQYF; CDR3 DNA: TGTGCCATCAAGGGGGGGAGGATAGAGCAGTACTTC
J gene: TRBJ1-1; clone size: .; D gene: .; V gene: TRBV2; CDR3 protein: CASRGDSFAEAFF; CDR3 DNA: TGTGCCAGCAGGGGTGACAGTTTCGCTGAAGCTTTCTTT
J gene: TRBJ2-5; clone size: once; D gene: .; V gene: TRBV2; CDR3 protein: CASSRETQYF; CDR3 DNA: TGTGCCAGCAGTCGAGAGACCCAGTACTTC
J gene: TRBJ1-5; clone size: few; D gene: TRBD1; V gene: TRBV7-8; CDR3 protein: CASSLRPTGGGQPQHF; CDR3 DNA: TGTGCCAGCAGCTTACGACCGACAGGGGGCGGGCAGCCCCAGCATTTT
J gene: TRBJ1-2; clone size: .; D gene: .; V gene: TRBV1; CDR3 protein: CTSSQDVCAGEINYGYTF; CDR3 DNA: TGCACCAGCAGCCAAGATGTTTGTGCAGGGGAGATCAACTATGGCTACACCTTC
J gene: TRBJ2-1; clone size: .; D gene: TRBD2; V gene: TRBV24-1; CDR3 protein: CATSDSSGGSHNEQFF; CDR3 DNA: TGTGCCACCAGTGATTCGAGCGGGGGGTCCCACAATGAGCAGTTCTTC
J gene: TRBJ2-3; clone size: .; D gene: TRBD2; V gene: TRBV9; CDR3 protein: CASSVAGGQDTQYF; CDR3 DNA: TGTGCCAGCAGCGTAGCGGGGGGGCAGGATACGCAGTATTTT
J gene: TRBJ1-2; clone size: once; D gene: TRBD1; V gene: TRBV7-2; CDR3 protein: CASSFVQGAGYTF; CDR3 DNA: TGTGCCAGCAGCTTTGTCCAGGGGGCGGGCTACACCTTC
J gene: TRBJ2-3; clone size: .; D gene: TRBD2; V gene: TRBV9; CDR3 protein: CASSVGPSGSLEDTQYF; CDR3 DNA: TGTGCCAGCAGCGTAGGTCCTAGCGGGAGCTTGGAAGATACGCAGTATTTT
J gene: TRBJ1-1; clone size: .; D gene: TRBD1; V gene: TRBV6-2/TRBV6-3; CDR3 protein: CASSSQGEIGGNTEAFF; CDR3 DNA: TGTGCCAGCAGTTCCCAGGGGGAAATCGGAGGGAACACTGAAGCTTTCTTT
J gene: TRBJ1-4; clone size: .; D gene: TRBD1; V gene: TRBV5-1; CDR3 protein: CASSPGQGADEKLFF; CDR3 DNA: TGCGCCAGCAGCCCGGGACAGGGGGCGGATGAAAAACTGTTTTTT
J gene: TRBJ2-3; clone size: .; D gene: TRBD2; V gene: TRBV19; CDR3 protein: CASSTSGIADTQYF; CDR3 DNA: TGTGCCAGTAGTACCAGCGGGATCGCGGATACGCAGTATTTT
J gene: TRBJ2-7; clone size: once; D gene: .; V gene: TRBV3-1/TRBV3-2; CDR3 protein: CASSPRTYSYEQYF; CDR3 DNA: TGTGCCAGCAGCCCCCGGACTTATTCCTACGAGCAGTACTTC
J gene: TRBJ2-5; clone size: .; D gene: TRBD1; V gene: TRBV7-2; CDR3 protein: CASSSRAGQGMKTQYF; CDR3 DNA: TGTGCCAGCAGCTCTCGCGCAGGACAGGGGATGAAGACCCAGTACTTC
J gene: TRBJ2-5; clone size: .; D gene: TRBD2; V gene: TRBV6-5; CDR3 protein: CASTPGAGIETQYF; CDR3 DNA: TGTGCCAGCACCCCGGGAGCGGGAATTGAGACCCAGTACTTC
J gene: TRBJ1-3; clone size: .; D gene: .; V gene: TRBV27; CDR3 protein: CASSLSGGGRFSGNTIYF; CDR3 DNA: TGTGCCAGCAGTTTATCGGGGGGGGGACGCTTCTCTGGAAACACCATATATTTT
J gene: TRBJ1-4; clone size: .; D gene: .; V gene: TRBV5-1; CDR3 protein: CASSPGWLVEKLFF; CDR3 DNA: TGCGCCAGCAGTCCAGGGTGGCTGGTTGAAAAACTGTTTTTT
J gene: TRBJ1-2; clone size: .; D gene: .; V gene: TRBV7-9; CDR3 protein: CASSLGSGVNYGYTF; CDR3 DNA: TGTGCCAGCAGCTTAGGTTCCGGTGTTAACTATGGCTACACCTTC
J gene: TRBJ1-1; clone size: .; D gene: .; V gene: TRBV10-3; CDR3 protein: CAISESRGYNTEAFF; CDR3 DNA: TGTGCCATCAGTGAGTCGAGGGGGTATAACACTGAAGCTTTCTTT
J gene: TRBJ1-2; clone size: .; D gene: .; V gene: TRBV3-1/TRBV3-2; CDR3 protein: CASSPDTSGSNYGYTF; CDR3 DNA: TGTGCCAGCAGCCCAGATACTTCAGGGTCAAACTATGGCTACACCTTC
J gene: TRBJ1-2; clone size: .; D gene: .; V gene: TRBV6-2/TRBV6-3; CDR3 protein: CASSYSGRNYGYTF; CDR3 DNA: TGTGCCAGCAGTTACTCAGGGAGGAACTATGGCTACACCTTC
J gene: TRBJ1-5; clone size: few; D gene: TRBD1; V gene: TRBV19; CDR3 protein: CATLREGGSQPQHF; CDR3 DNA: TGTGCCACCCTCCGCGAAGGGGGCTCTCAGCCCCAGCATTTT
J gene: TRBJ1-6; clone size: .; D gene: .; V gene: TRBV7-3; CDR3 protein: CASSLNAQVNSPLHF; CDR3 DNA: TGTGCCAGCAGCTTAAACGCACAGGTGAACTCACCCCTCCACTTT
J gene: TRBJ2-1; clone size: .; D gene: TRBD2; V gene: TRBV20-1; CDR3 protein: CSASDETSGYNEQFF; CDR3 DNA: TGCAGTGCTAGTGATGAGACTAGCGGATACAATGAGCAGTTCTTC
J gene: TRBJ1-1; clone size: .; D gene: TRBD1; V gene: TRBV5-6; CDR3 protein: CASSYRGRNTEAFF; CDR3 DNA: TGTGCCAGCAGCTACAGGGGACGGAACACTGAAGCTTTCTTT
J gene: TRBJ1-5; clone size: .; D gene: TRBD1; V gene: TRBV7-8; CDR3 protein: CASSLGNGQGYQPQHF; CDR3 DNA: TGTGCCAGCAGCTTAGGTAACGGACAGGGGTATCAGCCCCAGCATTTT
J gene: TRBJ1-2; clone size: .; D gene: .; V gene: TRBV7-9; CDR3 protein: CASSPQAGPDGYTF; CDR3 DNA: TGTGCCAGCAGCCCCCAGGCGGGGCCTGATGGCTACACCTTC
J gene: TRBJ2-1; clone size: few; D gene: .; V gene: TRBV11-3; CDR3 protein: CASSSGRGWNEQFF; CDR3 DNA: TGTGCCAGCAGCTCCGGAAGAGGTTGGAATGAGCAGTTCTTC
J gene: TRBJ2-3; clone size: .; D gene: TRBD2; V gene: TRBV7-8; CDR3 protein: CASSFSGRLADTQYF; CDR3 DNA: TGTGCCAGCAGCTTTAGCGGGAGGCTCGCAGATACGCAGTATTTT
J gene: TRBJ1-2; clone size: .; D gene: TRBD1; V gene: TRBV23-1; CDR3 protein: CASSQSPGGAHYGYTF; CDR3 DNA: TGCGCCAGCAGTCAATCGCCAGGGGGCGCACACTATGGCTACACCTTC
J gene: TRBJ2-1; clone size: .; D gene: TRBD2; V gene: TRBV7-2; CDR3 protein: CASGPFMPGLAGSYNEQFF; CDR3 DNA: TGTGCCAGCGGGCCCTTTATGCCGGGACTAGCCGGCTCCTACAATGAGCAGTTCTTC
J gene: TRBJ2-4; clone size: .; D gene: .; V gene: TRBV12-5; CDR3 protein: CASGSNHGGVKNIQYF; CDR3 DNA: TGTGCTAGTGGTTCGAACCACGGAGGGGTCAAAAACATTCAGTACTTC
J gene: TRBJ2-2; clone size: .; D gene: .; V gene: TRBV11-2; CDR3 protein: CASSPGGARTGELFF; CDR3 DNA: TGTGCCAGCAGCCCTGGCGGGGCGCGAACCGGGGAGCTGTTTTTT
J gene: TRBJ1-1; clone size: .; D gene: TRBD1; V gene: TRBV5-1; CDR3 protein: CASSRTGVTNTEAFF; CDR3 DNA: TGCGCCAGCAGCAGAACAGGGGTTACGAACACTGAAGCTTTCTTT